This entry is about one T cell receptor (beta chain). The sample is drawn from a study of blood T cell repertoires in COVID-19. Study at large: PBMCs, B-cell-depleted T cells, or T cells were the source of the cDNA or gDNA that made up the material.

During active infection, Seattle patients enrolled and were then monitored through disease. This table comes from immunoSEQ multiplex PCR, and its TCRdb copy is limited to in-frame clones, with some not included. The sample consists of around 460,000 clones, around nine tenths of them appearing once. This CDR3 is built from 14 residues. J lost 1 base, V lost 6 bases, and 2 bases had no gene match. In germline, CDR1 is MNHEY, CDR2 SMNVEV (reference sequence). Sample: peripheral blood. This sequence was found in a man aged 18-30 years with COVID-19, enrolled during active disease. The genes are TRBV27 and TRBJ2-7; 11 positions match TRBD2. The CDR3 region has the DNA TGTGCCAGCAGCCGACTAGCGGGATCCTACGAGCAGTACTTC. This gives the protein CASSRLAGSYEQYF.